One and the same sample provided the 6 T cell receptor beta chains below, sequenced in a study of blood T cell repertoires in COVID-19. TCRdb's table, derived via immunoSEQ multiplex PCR, lists solely in-frame clones and lacks some. The table lists 110,000 or so clones, about 85% of them singletons, with around 1.5% in the top ten. Sequences were obtained from peripheral blood. The receptors were sampled from a man aged 50 to 60 with acute or convalescent COVID-19.

The chain recombines TRBV12-3 or TRBV12-4 with TRBJ1-5; D perhaps matches TRBD1 (6 bases). This CDR3 spans 13 amino acids. V lost 6 bases, J lost 6 bases, and 12 bases lay in between. This chain's CDR3 is CASSIAGAQPQHF. The CDR3 DNA follows: TGTGCCAGCAGCATAGCAGGGGCTCAGCCCCAGCATTTT.

This clone was observed a few times. The chain couples TRBV19 to TRBJ1-3, with D possibly matching TRBD1 (6 bases). This CDR3 comprises 15 residues. Germline CDR1 LNHDA, CDR2 SQIVND (reference sequence). The V gene lost 6 bases and the J gene lost 4 bases, with 16 bases spanning the gap. As DNA, the CDR3 is TGTGCCAGTAGATCTGCCCAGGGGTACGGAAACACCATATATTTT. Encoded protein: CASRSAQGYGNTIYF.

This chain uses TRBV7-2 with TRBJ1-1; weak D call: TRBD1 (5 bases). The CDR3 is made up of 15 amino acids. Germline CDR1 is SGHTA and CDR2 is FQGNSA. Trimming shortened V by 2 bases and J by 3 bases, and 13 bases separated the two germline ends. CDR3 in amino acids: CASSLLGGFDTEAFF. CDR3 in DNA: TGTGCCAGCAGCTTATTGGGGGGATTTGACACTGAAGCTTTCTTT. The full variable domain, its missing parts supplied by reference TRBV7-2 and TRBJ1-1, is GAGVSQSPSNKVTEKGKDVELRCDPISGHTALYWYRQSLGQGLEFLIYFQGNSAPDKSGLPSDRFSAERTGGSVSTLTIQRTQQEDSAVYLCASSLLGGFDTEAFFGQGTRLTVV.

This chain links TRBV5-1 with TRBJ1-6; possible D gene TRBD1, 5 bases. V lost 1 base to trimming and J lost 3 bases, with 11 bases between them. The CDR3 is 16 residues long. In germline, CDR1 is SGHRS, CDR2 YFSETQ. The CDR3 spells CASSLPGVNYNSPLHF. CDR3 in DNA: TGCGCCAGCAGCTTGCCGGGGGTCAACTATAATTCACCCCTCCACTTT.

This chain joins TRBV5-1 and TRBJ2-5; a possible D gene is TRBD2 (7 bases). CDR1 is SGHRS, CDR2 YFSETQ, per germline. The CDR3 totals 15 residues. V lost 4 bases, J lost 1 base, and 14 bases lay in between. CDR3 amino acids: CASSGGGGGQETQYF. CDR3 sequence (DNA): TGCGCCAGCAGCGGAGGCGGGGGCGGCCAAGAGACCCAGTACTTC.

J is TRBJ1-5 and V is TRBV19; tentative D call: TRBD1 (6 bases). CDR3 length equals 17 residues. V was clipped by 3 bases and J by 7 bases, with 22 bases between them. The germline CDR1 and CDR2 sequences are LNHDA and SQIVND (reference sequence). CDR3 coding DNA: TGTGCCAGTAGTATGGCTCGAAACAGGGTAGATGACCAGCCCCAGCATTTT. Residues: CASSMARNRVDDQPQHF.